Following are 10 T cell receptor beta chains from one sample sequenced in a study of blood T cell repertoires in COVID-19. Profiled with immunoSEQ multiplex PCR; TCRdb holds only in-frame clones, not every one. The data show roughly 240,000 clones, with approximately 85% seen just once and about 6% held by the top ten. Sample: peripheral blood. The receptors were gathered from a woman over 75 with COVID-19, enrolled during active disease.

This chain connects TRBV18 to TRBJ1-3; the D is unclear. Germline lookup yields CDR1 KGHSH and CDR2 LQKENI. CDR3 length: 17 amino acids. Trimming left V 2 bases short and J 0 bases short, with 14 bases between. The CDR3 DNA is TGTGCCAGCTCACCAACTCTTCAGGCGAGCTCTGGAAACACCATATATTTT. Protein: CASSPTLQASSGNTIYF. The complete variable domain, with remaining parts taken from reference TRBV18 and TRBJ1-3, reads NAGVMQNPRHLVRRRGQEARLRCSPMKGHSHVYWYRQLPEEGLKFMVYLQKENIIDESGMPKERFSAEFPKEGPSILRIQQVVRGDSAAYFCASSPTLQASSGNTIYFGEGSWLTVV.

This chain links TRBV6-5 with TRBJ2-7; the D is unclear. Germline values: CDR1 MNHEY, CDR2 SVGAGI. This CDR3 contains 13 residues. Trimming shortened V by 6 bases and J by 0 bases, and 9 bases separated the two germline ends. CDR3 amino acids: CASRASSSYEQYV. The CDR3 DNA reads as TGTGCCAGCAGAGCTTCGAGCTCCTACGAGCAGTACGTC.

The V and J genes are TRBV5-1 and TRBJ2-1; 7 bases are a match to TRBD1. The V gene's germline CDR1 is SGHRS and CDR2 YFSETQ. There are 12 residues in the CDR3. Trimming removed 2 bases from V and 7 bases from J; junction bases left unmatched: 0. CDR3 in amino acids: CASSFRGNEQFF. The CDR3 DNA sequence: TGCGCCAGCAGCTTCAGGGGGAATGAGCAGTTCTTC.

The genes are TRBV24-1 and TRBJ2-6, with D possibly TRBD1 on 6 matching bases. This CDR3 has 18 residues. Trimming took off 6 bases at V and 0 bases at J, with 17 bases between the two ends. The germline gives CDR1 KGHDR, CDR2 SFDVKD. The CDR3 nucleotides read TGTGCCACCAGTTCCCTAGGGGGTGACAGCTCTGGGGCCAACGTCCTGACTTTC. Its translation is CATSSLGGDSSGANVLTF.

The chain has TRBV5-1 and TRBJ2-3; 8 bases line up with TRBD2. Looked up from germline, CDR1 is SGHRS and CDR2 is YFSETQ. There are 16 residues in the CDR3. V shed 0 bases and J 4 bases; nucleotides not matched to a gene: 7. The CDR3 DNA follows: TGCGCCAGCAGCTTGGCGGGGGGGCCCGGGTCAGATACGCAGTATTTT. Translation gives CASSLAGGPGSDTQYF.

This rearrangement joins TRBV23-1 to TRBJ2-7, with 10 bases that match TRBD1. TRBV23-1 is treated as an ORF (open reading frame) with a function not yet certain. V shed 3 bases and J 4 bases; nucleotides not matched to a gene: 6. The CDR3 sequence is 15 residues long. CDR3 amino acids: CASSHRGTGEYEQYF. In DNA form, the CDR3 reads TGCGCCAGCAGTCACCGGGGGACAGGGGAGTACGAGCAGTACTTC.

The chain joins TRBV4-2 to TRBJ2-3, with TRBD2 matching over 14 bases. This CDR3 region has 17 residues. Germline loops: CDR1 LGHNA, CDR2 YNFKEQ. V dropped 0 bases and J dropped 4; count of bases not matched to a gene: 3. The CDR3 bases are TGTGCCAGCAGCCAAGACGGGGGACTAGCGGGGGCAGATACGCAGTATTTT. Translated, it gives CASSQDGGLAGADTQYF.

This rearrangement joins TRBV7-2 to TRBJ1-5; D remains unclear. V was pared by 1 base and J by 2 bases, with 6 bases between. Germline V CDR1 and CDR2: SGHTA, FQGNSA. The CDR3 has 14 amino acids. Here the CDR3 DNA reads TGTGCCAGCAGCTTAGGTCGGGGCAATCAGCCCCAGCATTTT. Its translation is CASSLGRGNQPQHF. Complete variable domain (other parts from reference TRBV7-2 and TRBJ1-5): GAGVSQSPSNKVTEKGKDVELRCDPISGHTALYWYRQSLGQGLEFLIYFQGNSAPDKSGLPSDRFSAERTGGSVSTLTIQRTQQEDSAVYLCASSLGRGNQPQHFGDGTRLSIL.

There are a few counts of this clone. The chain links TRBV18 to TRBJ2-7; D is unresolved. Trimming cost V 0 bases and J 3 bases, with 6 bases left between them. CDR1 KGHSH and CDR2 LQKENI come from the germline V gene. The CDR3 is 13 amino acids. The CDR3 DNA sequence: TGTGCCAGCTCACCACCGGCAGACTACGAGCAGTACTTC. Translation gives CASSPPADYEQYF.

The rearrangement joins TRBV11-1 to TRBJ2-2; weak D call: TRBD2 (6 bases). V lost 6 bases, J lost 4 bases, and 15 bases lay in between. The CDR3 loop spans 15 amino acids. Germline V gene data show CDR1 as SGHAT and CDR2 as FQDESV (reference sequence). CDR3 in amino acids: CASRPGEFATGELFF. The CDR3 nucleotides read TGTGCCAGCAGACCGGGGGAATTCGCCACCGGGGAGCTGTTTTTT.